The subject of this entry is one TCR beta chain. The antigen is unknown. The data originate from a study of cytomegalovirus exposure and HLA in healthy donors. Study conclusions and caveats: It was assumed in the presence/absence analyses that sequencing depth was roughly uniform across donors. Immune exposure information comprised only CMV serostatus. It has been reported that TCR beta sequences accurately predicted the HLA-A and HLA-B alleles of most subjects.

With 60 Vbeta and 13 Jbeta primers, the PCR was carried out. Some clones are missing from TCRdb's copy, which holds only in-frame ones; the method was immunoSEQ multiplex PCR. The data show about 87,000 clones, roughly 8.2% seen once. Sequencing used PBMCs. The receptor's source is a middle-aged man in good health and CMV-seronegative.

The chain's CDR3 is CASSRRTRANNEQFF. CDR3 in DNA: TGTGCCAGCAGCCGTAGGACAAGGGCCAACAATGAGCAGTTCTTC. This sequence joins TRBV7-8 and TRBJ2-1; D is perhaps TRBD1 (5 bases). This CDR3 has 15 residues. V was shortened by 5 bases and J by 5 bases, with 16 bases between the two germline ends. Germline loops: CDR1 SGHVS, CDR2 FQNEAQ.